The 25 T cell receptor beta chains below were found in one sample sequenced in a study of T cell changes during pregnancy in multiple sclerosis. Assay used: immunoSEQ multiplex PCR; TCRdb lists only in-frame clones, some missing. The sample includes under 45,000 clones, approximately 94% of them seen just once. The material was CD4+ T cells from peripheral blood mononuclear cells, obtained in the third trimester of pregnancy. The receptors were sampled from a female donor with multiple sclerosis, enrolled in a pregnancy study.

This clone was detected once. V usage is TRBV12-5 and J usage is TRBJ1-1; D is possibly TRBD1 (6 bases). The germline V gene encodes CDR1 LGHNT and CDR2 FRNRAP. Trimming removed 6 bases from V and 4 bases from J, with 15 bases in between. The CDR3 extends over 14 amino acids. The CDR3 DNA reads as TGTGCTAGTGGCGCGACAGGCTCTGGCACTGAAGCTTTCTTT. It codes for CASGATGSGTEAFF.

In this sample, this clone turned up once. The chain joins TRBV7-2 to TRBJ2-5; 8 bases agree with TRBD2. The CDR3 is 14 residues long. The V and J ends lost 2 bases and 3 bases, in that order; junction bases with no gene match: 2. Germline V gives CDR1 SGHTA, CDR2 FQGNSA. The CDR3 loop is CASSLTGLEETQYF. CDR3 in DNA: TGTGCCAGCAGCTTAACGGGACTAGAAGAGACCCAGTACTTC.

CDR3 protein: CASSPRTGDYGYTF. The CDR3 nucleotides read TGTGCCAGCTCACCCCGGACAGGGGACTATGGCTACACCTTC. V is TRBV18 and J is TRBJ1-2; 9 bases map to TRBD1. CDR1 and CDR2 from the germline V gene are KGHSH and LQKENI. This CDR3 comprises 14 residues. Trimming took 3 bases from V and 3 from J; bases not matched to a gene: 2.

The V gene is TRBV9, the J gene TRBJ2-3; no definite D call. Germline V lookup: CDR1 SGDLS, CDR2 YYNGEE. The V and J ends lost 4 bases and 4 bases respectively, with 13 bases between them. The CDR3 runs 14 residues. The CDR3 DNA sequence: TGTGCCAGCAGCCCCACACACCTCCCAGATACGCAGTATTTT. Its protein is CASSPTHLPDTQYF.

This clone was found once. The V gene is TRBV5-4, the J gene TRBJ1-2; TRBD1 matches 8 bases. The length of the CDR3 is 15 residues. The V and J ends lost 0 bases and 5 bases, in that order; junction bases with no gene match: 6. CDR1 and CDR2 (germline): SGHNT, YYREEE (reference sequence). The CDR3 nucleotides read TGTGCCAGCAGCTTGGGTGCGACAGGGGATTATGGCTACACCTTC. It encodes CASSLGATGDYGYTF.

This chain uses TRBV5-1 with TRBJ2-5, with 8 bases fitting TRBD1. Germline V gene sequence: CDR1 SGHRS, CDR2 YFSETQ. This CDR3 has 15 amino acids. V was pared by 5 bases and J by 1 base, with 7 bases of the junction left unmatched. The DNA for the CDR3 is TGCGCCAGCAGACCCGGGACAGGACCCCAAGAGACCCAGTACTTC. Its protein is CASRPGTGPQETQYF.

This chain uses TRBV18 with TRBJ2-1, with TRBD2 matching 10 bases. The germline V gene encodes CDR1 KGHSH and CDR2 LQKENI. The CDR3 spans 14 residues. V gave up 2 bases and J gave up 9 bases; unmatched junction bases: 4. Here the CDR3 reads CASSPLTSGPEQFF. Here the CDR3 DNA reads TGTGCCAGCTCACCATTGACTAGCGGGCCTGAGCAGTTCTTC. Based on the CDR3 plus reference TRBV18 and TRBJ2-1, the full variable domain is NAGVMQNPRHLVRRRGQEARLRCSPMKGHSHVYWYRQLPEEGLKFMVYLQKENIIDESGMPKERFSAEFPKEGPSILRIQQVVRGDSAAYFCASSPLTSGPEQFFGPGTRLTVL.

The chain couples TRBV28 to TRBJ2-3; 7 bases match TRBD1. Per germline, CDR1 MDHEN and CDR2 SYDVKM. J was trimmed by 0 bases and V by 6 bases; bases with no gene match: 3. CDR3 length equals 14 residues. CDR3 region: CASRTGISTDTQYF. CDR3 in DNA: TGTGCCAGCAGGACAGGGATCAGCACAGATACGCAGTATTTT.

The CDR3 DNA is TGTGCCAGCAGTTTAAAGGGAAGAAGCGGCGGGGAGCTGTTTTTT. It specifies CASSLKGRSGGELFF. J is TRBJ2-2 and V is TRBV27, with D maybe TRBD2 (5 bases). CDR1 is MNHEY and CDR2 is SMNVEV in the germline V gene (reference sequence). This CDR3 is built from 15 residues. V lost 2 bases to trimming and J lost 7 bases, with 14 bases between them.

The CDR3 DNA follows: TGTGCCAGCTCGAGGGACAGGGGTGGCAATCAGCCCCAGCATTTT. This encodes CASSRDRGGNQPQHF. The chain uses TRBV2 and TRBJ1-5; 10 bases match TRBD1. CDR1 is SNHLY and CDR2 is FYNNEI in the germline V gene. V shed 8 bases, J shed 2 bases, and the junction held 6 bases outside the gene matches. CDR3 length: 15 amino acids.

The chain combines TRBV19 with TRBJ1-2; 8 bases match TRBD1. Germline trimming cut 5 bases from V and 4 bases from J; bases unmatched to any gene: 9. CDR1 is LNHDA and CDR2 is SQIVND in the germline V gene (reference sequence). There are 15 residues in the CDR3. The CDR3 coding sequence is TGTGCCAGTAGTGCGGGGGACAGGCTCTCCTATGGCTACACCTTC. Translation: CASSAGDRLSYGYTF. Full variable domain (outside the CDR3, taken from reference TRBV19 and TRBJ1-2): DGGITQSPKYLFRKEGQNVTLSCEQNLNHDAMYWYRQDPGQGLRLIYYSQIVNDFQKGDIAEGYSVSREKKESFPLTVTSAQKNPTAFYLCASSAGDRLSYGYTFGSGTRLTVV.

V and J are TRBV29-1 and TRBJ1-1; possible D gene TRBD1, 5 bases. Germline V gene data show CDR1 as SQVTM and CDR2 as ANQGSEA. There are 16 residues in the CDR3. Trimming removed 4 bases at V and 2 bases at J, with 20 bases between. CDR3 sequence reads: CSVVAGYGLRNTEAFF. The CDR3 DNA reads TGCAGCGTTGTTGCAGGGTATGGTTTAAGAAACACTGAAGCTTTCTTT. The whole variable domain, remainder taken from reference TRBV29-1 and TRBJ1-1, is SAVISQKPSRDICQRGTSLTIQCQVDSQVTMMFWYRQQPGQSLTLIATANQGSEATYESGFVIDKFPISRPNLTFSTLTVSNMSPEDSSIYLCSVVAGYGLRNTEAFFGQGTRLTVV.

The V gene is TRBV19, the J gene TRBJ1-4, with 7 nucleotides matching TRBD1. The germline V gene encodes CDR1 LNHDA and CDR2 SQIVND (reference sequence). V trimming: 6 bases; J trimming: 6 bases; junction bases outside the gene matches: 4. This CDR3 has 13 amino acids. The chain's CDR3 is CASRRGQYEKLFF. The CDR3 coding sequence is TGTGCCAGTAGGAGGGGACAGTATGAAAAACTGTTTTTT.

The V and J genes are TRBV7-6 and TRBJ2-3; TRBD2 matches 8 bases. Per germline, CDR1 SGHVS and CDR2 FNYEAQ. This CDR3 contains 17 residues. J lost 7 bases, V lost 1 base, and 13 bases had no gene match. The chain's CDR3 is CASSLVRREGLGNTQYF. The CDR3 DNA reads TGTGCCAGCAGCTTAGTACGACGGGAGGGCCTCGGAAATACGCAGTATTTT.

The chain recombines TRBV2 with TRBJ2-7, with TRBD1 identical over 9 bases. This CDR3 has 13 residues. J lost 6 bases, V lost 8 bases, and 8 bases had no gene match. Germline CDR1 is SNHLY and CDR2 is FYNNEI. Here the CDR3 reads CASSGQGRGEQYF. The CDR3, as DNA: TGTGCCAGCTCTGGACAGGGGAGAGGCGAGCAGTACTTC.

In this sample, this clone turned up once. This chain joins TRBV6-5 and TRBJ2-5; perhaps TRBD1 as D (5 bases). V was pared by 6 bases and J by 2 bases, with 16 bases between. The CDR3 extends over 15 amino acids. Germline V gene sequence: CDR1 MNHEY, CDR2 SVGAGI. The CDR3 sequence: CASRAPQGLQETQYF. For the CDR3, the DNA is TGTGCCAGCAGGGCCCCCCAGGGCCTACAAGAGACCCAGTACTTC.

A few counts support this clone. This chain connects TRBV2 to TRBJ1-5, with D possibly being TRBD1 (5 bases). The ends were cut back, 4 bases at V and 3 bases at J, with 10 bases in the middle. The length of the CDR3 is 14 residues. The germline V gene encodes CDR1 SNHLY and CDR2 FYNNEI. This CDR3 reads CASSVGATNQPQHF. CDR3 DNA sequence: TGTGCCAGCAGTGTAGGGGCCACCAATCAGCCCCAGCATTTT.

V usage is TRBV11-2 and J usage is TRBJ2-7; 7 nucleotides align to TRBD2. Unmatched junction bases numbered 6, after V lost 4 bases and J lost 3 bases. Germline-derived CDR1 and CDR2 are SGHAT and FQNNGV. The length of the CDR3 is 14 residues. CDR3 sequence (DNA): TGTGCCAGCAGCTCTAGCGGACCGGGCTACGAGCAGTACTTC. Translation: CASSSSGPGYEQYF.

The chain combines TRBV4-3 with TRBJ1-1, with TRBD1 matching 9 bases. The J segment lost 5 bases and the V segment lost 6 bases, leaving 7 bases of the junction unmatched. Germline loops: CDR1 LGHNA, CDR2 YSLEER. The CDR3 length is 14 residues. CDR3 sequence: CASSKDRGGTEAFF. As DNA, the CDR3 is TGCGCCAGCAGTAAGGACAGGGGCGGAACTGAAGCTTTCTTT.

CDR3 DNA: TGTGCCTGGAGTGGCCTTGGACAGGGGCAAGAGACCCAGTACTTC. Its translation: CAWSGLGQGQETQYF. This chain links TRBV30 with TRBJ2-5, with TRBD1 matching 9 bases. This CDR3 comprises 15 residues. The germline gives CDR1 GTSNPN, CDR2 SVGIG (reference sequence). V dropped 1 base and J dropped 2; count of bases not matched to a gene: 5. Full variable domain (remainder filled in from reference TRBV30 and TRBJ2-5): SQTIHQWPATLVQPVGSPLSLECTVEGTSNPNLYWYRQAAGRGLQLLFYSVGIGQISSEVPQNLSASRPQDRQFILSSKKLLLSDSGFYLCAWSGLGQGQETQYFGPGTRLLVL.

The V and J genes are TRBV5-4 and TRBJ1-1, with no clear D. The V and J ends lost 1 base and 0 bases respectively, with 7 bases between them. The germline V gene has CDR1 SGHNT and CDR2 YYREEE (reference sequence). The CDR3 length is 14 residues. CDR3 amino acids: CASSLSLMNTEAFF. CDR3 DNA: TGTGCCAGCAGCTTGAGTCTAATGAACACTGAAGCTTTCTTT.

The chain carries TRBV2 and TRBJ1-5, with D possibly being TRBD1 (6 bases). Germline V lookup: CDR1 SNHLY, CDR2 FYNNEI. The CDR3 loop spans 13 amino acids. V lost 7 bases to trimming and J lost 2 bases, with 9 bases between them. Here the CDR3 reads CASTGEGNQPQHF. The CDR3 nucleotides are TGTGCCAGCACAGGGGAAGGCAATCAGCCCCAGCATTTT.

This chain connects TRBV28 to TRBJ2-5, with D possibly TRBD2 on 5 matching bases. Trimming took off 6 bases at V and 5 bases at J, with 16 bases between the two ends. The CDR3 has 14 amino acids. CDR1 is MDHEN, CDR2 SYDVKM, per germline. This CDR3 reads CASSRGIRGETQYF. DNA for the CDR3: TGTGCCAGCAGCCGAGGTATCAGAGGGGAGACCCAGTACTTC.

V is TRBV6-5 and J is TRBJ1-2; D unresolved. CDR3 length: 15 amino acids. CDR1 is MNHEY, CDR2 SVGAGI, per germline. V was pared by 5 bases and J by 4 bases, with 17 bases between. Here the CDR3 reads CASSAASQISYGYTF. CDR3 DNA sequence: TGTGCCAGCAGTGCCGCCTCCCAGATTTCCTATGGCTACACCTTC.

The CDR3 sequence: CASSLAGWGRSNEKLFF. As DNA, the CDR3 is TGTGCCAGCAGCTTGGCTGGCTGGGGGCGATCTAATGAAAAACTGTTTTTT. The rearrangement joins TRBV5-6 to TRBJ1-4; possibly TRBD1 for D (6 bases). Trimming shortened V by 0 bases and J by 3 bases, and 15 bases separated the two germline ends. CDR1 is SGHDT and CDR2 is YYEEEE in the germline V gene. The CDR3 consists of 17 residues.